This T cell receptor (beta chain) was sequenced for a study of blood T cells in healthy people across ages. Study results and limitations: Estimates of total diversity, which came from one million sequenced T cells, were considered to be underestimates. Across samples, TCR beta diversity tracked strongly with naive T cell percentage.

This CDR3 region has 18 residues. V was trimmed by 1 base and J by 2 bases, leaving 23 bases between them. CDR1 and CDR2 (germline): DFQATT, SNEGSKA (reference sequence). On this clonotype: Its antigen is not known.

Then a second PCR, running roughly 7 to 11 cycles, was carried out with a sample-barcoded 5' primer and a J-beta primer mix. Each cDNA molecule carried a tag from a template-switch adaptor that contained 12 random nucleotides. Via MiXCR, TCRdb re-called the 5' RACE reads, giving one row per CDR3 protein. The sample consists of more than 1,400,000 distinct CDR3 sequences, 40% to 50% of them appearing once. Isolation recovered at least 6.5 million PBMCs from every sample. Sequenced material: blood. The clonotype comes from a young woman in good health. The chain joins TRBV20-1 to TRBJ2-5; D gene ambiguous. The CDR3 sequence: CSARGFGKGTEGQETQYF. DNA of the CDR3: TGCAGTGCTAGAGGATTTGGAAAAGGAACAGAAGGTCAAGAGACCCAGTACTTC.